Many counts were recorded for the clone carrying this T cell receptor beta chain. Looked up from germline, CDR1 is DFQATT and CDR2 is SNEGSKA (reference sequence). The length of the CDR3 is 12 residues. The ends were cut back, 3 bases at V and 4 bases at J, with 8 bases in the middle. The sample is drawn from a study of CD8 T cells in ankylosing spondylitis. Scientists made TCR beta libraries using quantitative 5'-RACE with molecular barcodes. From the 5' RACE reads, TCRdb called clonotypes with MiXCR, one entry per CDR3 protein. The data show 130,000 or so distinct CDR3 sequences, approximately 6.8% seen once.

The TCR comes from a male donor with ankylosing spondylitis or in good health (not recorded which). This chain joins TRBV20-1 and TRBJ2-3; D unclear. The sample was blood, either unsorted or a sorted T cell fraction (not recorded which). CDR3: CSASRSADTQYF. Here the CDR3 DNA reads TGCAGTGCTAGTCGGTCGGCAGATACGCAGTATTTT.